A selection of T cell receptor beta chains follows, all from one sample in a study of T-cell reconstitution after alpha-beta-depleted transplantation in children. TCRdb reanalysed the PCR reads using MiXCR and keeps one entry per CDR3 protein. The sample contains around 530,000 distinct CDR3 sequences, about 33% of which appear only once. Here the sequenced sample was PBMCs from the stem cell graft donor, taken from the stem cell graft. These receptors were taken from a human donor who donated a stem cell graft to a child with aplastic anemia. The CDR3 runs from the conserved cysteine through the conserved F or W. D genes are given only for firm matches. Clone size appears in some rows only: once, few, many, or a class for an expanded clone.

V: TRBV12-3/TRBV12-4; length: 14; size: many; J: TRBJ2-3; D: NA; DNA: TGTGCCAGCAGTTTAGAGTTGGGTAAAGGTACGCAGTATTTT; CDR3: CASSLELGKGTQYF
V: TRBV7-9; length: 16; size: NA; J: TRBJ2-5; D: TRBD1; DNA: TGTGCCAGCAGCTTAGTACAGGGGCCGACCCAAGAGACCCAGTACTTC; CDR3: CASSLVQGPTQETQYF
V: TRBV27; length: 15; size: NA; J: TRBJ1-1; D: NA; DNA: TGTGCCAGCAGCTTGACTAAACCCGGGAACACTGAAGCTTTCTTT; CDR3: CASSLTKPGNTEAFF
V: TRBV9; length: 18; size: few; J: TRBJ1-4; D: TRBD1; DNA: TGTGCCAGCAGCAACGACAGGGGGCCGGATGCAACTAATGAAAAACTGTTTTTT; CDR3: CASSNDRGPDATNEKLFF
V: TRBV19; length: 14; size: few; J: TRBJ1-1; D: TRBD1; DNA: TGTGCCAGTACTTGGGGGAGGGGGCGGACTGAAGCTTTCTTT; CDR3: CASTWGRGRTEAFF
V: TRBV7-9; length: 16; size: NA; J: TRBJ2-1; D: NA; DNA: TGTGCCAGCAGCTCCCCGACCGGGATCTATGGAGGGGAGCAGTTCTTC; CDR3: CASSSPTGIYGGEQFF
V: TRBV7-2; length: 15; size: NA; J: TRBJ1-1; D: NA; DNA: TGTGCCAGCAGCTTATCCCAGGCCAGGAACACTGAAGCTTTCTTT; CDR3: CASSLSQARNTEAFF
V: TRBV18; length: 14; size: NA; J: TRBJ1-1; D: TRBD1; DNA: TGTGCCAGCTCCCGGGACAGTAAGAACACTGAAGCTTTCTTT; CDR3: CASSRDSKNTEAFF
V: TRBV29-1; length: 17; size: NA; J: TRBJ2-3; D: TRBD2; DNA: TGCAGCGTAGGAAGTCTAGCGGAACTGACTAGCACAGATACGCAGTATTTT; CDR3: CSVGSLAELTSTDTQYF
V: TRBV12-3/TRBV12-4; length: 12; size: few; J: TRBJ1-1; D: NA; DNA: TGTGCCAGCAGAACAGGACCTGGCCGGGCTTTCTTT; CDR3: CASRTGPGRAFF
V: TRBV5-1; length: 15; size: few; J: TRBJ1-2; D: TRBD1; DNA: TGCGCCAGCAGCTTGGGGGACAGAGCTAACTATGGCTACACCTTC; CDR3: CASSLGDRANYGYTF
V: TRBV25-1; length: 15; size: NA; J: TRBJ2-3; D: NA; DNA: TGTGCCAGCAGTGAAGGGGCAGGGATCACAGATACGCAGTATTTT; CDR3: CASSEGAGITDTQYF
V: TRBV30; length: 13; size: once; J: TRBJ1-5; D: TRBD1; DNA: TGTGCCTGGGCGGACAGGGGTGGTCAGCCCCAGCATTTT; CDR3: CAWADRGGQPQHF
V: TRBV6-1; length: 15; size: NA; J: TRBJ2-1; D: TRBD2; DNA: TGTGCCAGCAGTACCGGACTAGCGGGATTGGTTGAGCAGTTCTTC; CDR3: CASSTGLAGLVEQFF
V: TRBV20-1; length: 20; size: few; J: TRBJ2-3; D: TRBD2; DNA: TGCAGTGCTAGAGCAGTCCCGCGGGCGGGAGGGCCTCCTGCGACAGATACGCAGTATTTT; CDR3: CSARAVPRAGGPPATDTQYF
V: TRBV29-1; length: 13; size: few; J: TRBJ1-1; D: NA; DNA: TGCAGCGCTTCCACAGGGACGGCCACTGAAGCTTTCTTT; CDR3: CSASTGTATEAFF
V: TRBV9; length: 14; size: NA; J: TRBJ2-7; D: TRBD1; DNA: TGTGCCAGCAGTCAAATACCGGGACAGGGGGAACAGTACTTC; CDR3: CASSQIPGQGEQYF
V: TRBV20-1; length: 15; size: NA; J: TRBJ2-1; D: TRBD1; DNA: TGCAGTGCAACGGGACAGGGGGCGGATAACAATGAGCAGTTCTTC; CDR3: CSATGQGADNNEQFF
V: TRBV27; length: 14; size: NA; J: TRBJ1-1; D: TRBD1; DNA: TGTGCCAGCAGTGCCACAGGGGTGTACACTGAAGCTTTCTTT; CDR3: CASSATGVYTEAFF
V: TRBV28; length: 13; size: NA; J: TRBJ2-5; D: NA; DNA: TGTGCCAGCAGTTTACCCCATGTAGAGACCCAGTACTTC; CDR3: CASSLPHVETQYF
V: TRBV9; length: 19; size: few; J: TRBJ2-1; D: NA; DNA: TGTGCCAGCAGCGTAGACAAGGTAGGCGGGACGGACTCAACTAATGAGCAGTTCTTC; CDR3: CASSVDKVGGTDSTNEQFF
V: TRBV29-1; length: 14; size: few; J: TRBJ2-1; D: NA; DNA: TGCAGCGTTGAGGGTCGGGAGCGGGACAATGAGCAGTTCTTC; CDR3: CSVEGRERDNEQFF
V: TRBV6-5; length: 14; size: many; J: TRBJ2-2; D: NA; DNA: TGTGCCAGCAGTTACTCGGAGAACACCGGGGAGCTGTTTTTT; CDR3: CASSYSENTGELFF
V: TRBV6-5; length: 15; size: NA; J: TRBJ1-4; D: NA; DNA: TGTGCCAGCAGTTATGACAGCACAACTAATGAAAAACTGTTTTTT; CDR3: CASSYDSTTNEKLFF
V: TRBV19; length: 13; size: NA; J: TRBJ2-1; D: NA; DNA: TGTGCCAGTAGTACCACTGACAGGTTAAAGCAGTTCTTC; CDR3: CASSTTDRLKQFF
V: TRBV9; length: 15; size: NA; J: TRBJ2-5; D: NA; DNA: TGTGCCAGCAGCCCCGAATCTGGGGCCCAAGAGACCCAGTACTTC; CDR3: CASSPESGAQETQYF
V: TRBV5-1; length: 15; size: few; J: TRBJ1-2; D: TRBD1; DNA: TGCGCCAGCAGCTGGGGACAGGAGCCTAACTATGGCTACACCTTC; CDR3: CASSWGQEPNYGYTF
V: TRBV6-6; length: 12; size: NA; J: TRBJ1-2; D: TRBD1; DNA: TGTGCCAGCAATCAGGGGGACTATGGCTACACCTTC; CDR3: CASNQGDYGYTF
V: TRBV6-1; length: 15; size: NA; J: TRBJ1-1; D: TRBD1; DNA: TGTGCCAGCAGTCGATCATCGGACAGGGCGAGTGAAGTTTTCTTT; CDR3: CASSRSSDRASEVFF
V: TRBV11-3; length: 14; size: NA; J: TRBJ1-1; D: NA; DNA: TGTGCCAGCAGCTTATACAGGGATGGCACTGAAGCTTTCTTT; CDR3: CASSLYRDGTEAFF
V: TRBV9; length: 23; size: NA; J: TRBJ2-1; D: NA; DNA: TGTGCCAGCAGCGTAGTCAAGGCCGGGACTCACCTTGAGGACACCAGCTCCTACAATGAGCAGTTCTTC; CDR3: CASSVVKAGTHLEDTSSYNEQFF
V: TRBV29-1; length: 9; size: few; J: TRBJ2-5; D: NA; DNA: TGCAGCGGCGACCAACCTCAGTACTTC; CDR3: CSGDQPQYF
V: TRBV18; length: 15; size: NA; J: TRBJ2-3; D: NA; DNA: TGTGCCAGCTCACCAATCTCGACAGACACAGATACGCAGTATTTT; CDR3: CASSPISTDTDTQYF